These 18 T cell receptor beta chains were sequenced from one sample in a study of molecular identifiers for immune sequencing clone quantification. TCRdb re-called the PCR reads through MiXCR, storing one row per CDR3 protein. This table holds 600,000 to 650,000 distinct CDR3 sequences, just under 20% found once. Sequencing was carried out using naive CD8+ T cells from blood, with Jurkat cell RNA spiked in. The sample's subset: FACS-sorted CD8+CD4-CCR7+CD45RA+ naive T cells. These receptor sequences come from a human donor in good health. Some libraries in this study had Jurkat cell RNA spiked in.

This clonotype has a count of ten or more. The rearrangement links TRBV11-2 to TRBJ2-3, with D maybe TRBD2 (5 bases). The CDR3 loop spans 16 amino acids. V was pared by 3 bases and J by 3 bases, with 16 bases between. The germline CDR1 and CDR2 sequences are SGHAT and FQNNGV. The CDR3 DNA follows: TGTGCCAGCAGCTTCACCAACCGGGGTGGTACAGATACGCAGTATTTT. Amino acids: CASSFTNRGGTDTQYF. The whole variable domain, filled in from reference TRBV11-2 and TRBJ2-3, reads EAGVAQSPRYKIIEKRQSVAFWCNPISGHATLYWYQQILGQGPKLLIQFQNNGVVDDSQLPKDRFSAERLKGVDSTLKIQPAKLEDSAVYLCASSFTNRGGTDTQYFGPGTRLTVL.

This clonotype was counted ten times or more. The chain is built from TRBV6-2 or TRBV6-3 and TRBJ2-7, with 7 bases that match TRBD1. Germline trimming cut 0 bases from V and 2 bases from J; bases unmatched to any gene: 1. Germline V gene sequence: CDR1 MNHEY, CDR2 SVGEGT. The CDR3 contains 14 residues. CDR3 sequence (DNA): TGTGCCAGCAGTTACTCGGGACAGACCTACGAGCAGTACTTC. Residues: CASSYSGQTYEQYF.

This clonotype has more than one count but fewer than ten. A much larger clonotype is one base distant, so this may be a read error. The rearrangement joins TRBV10-3 to TRBJ2-7, with D perhaps TRBD1 or TRBD2 (5 bases each). The CDR3 runs 12 residues. Germline V lookup: CDR1 ENHRY, CDR2 SYGVKD. The CDR3 nucleotides are TGTGCCATCAGGGGGGACGCCTACGGGCAGTACTTC. Its protein product is CAIRGDAYGQYF.

This clonotype has ten or more counts. The chain has TRBV7-9 and TRBJ2-7; D could derive from TRBD1 or TRBD2 (5 bases each). The ends were cut back, 5 bases at V and 1 base at J, with 12 bases in the middle. The germline V gene has CDR1 SEHNR and CDR2 FQNEAQ (reference sequence). CDR3 size: 14 residues. The CDR3 sequence: CASSTPGPSYEQYF. The CDR3 coding sequence is TGTGCCAGCAGCACCCCGGGACCATCCTACGAGCAGTACTTC. Full variable domain (rest looked up from reference TRBV7-9 and TRBJ2-7): DTGVSQNPRHKITKRGQNVTFRCDPISEHNRLYWYRQTLGQGPEFLTYFQNEAQLEKSRLLSDRFSAERPKGSFSTLEIQRTEQGDSAMYLCASSTPGPSYEQYFGPGTRLTVT.

This clonotype was detected ten times or more. The rearrangement uses TRBV9 and TRBJ2-7, with D perhaps TRBD2 (5 bases). Between the trimmed V and J ends, which lost 2 bases and 3 bases, there was a span of 15 bases. The CDR3 length is 15 residues. Germline CDR1 and CDR2: SGDLS and YYNGEE. CDR3 coding DNA: TGTGCCAGCAGCGTCGGAGGTCAGGCCGTCTACGAGCAGTACTTC. As protein: CASSVGGQAVYEQYF.

This clonotype came up once. A single base separates this from a much larger clone, so it may be a read error. The V and J genes are TRBV9 and TRBJ2-2; TRBD2 might be the D (5 bases). CDR3 length: 15 amino acids. The germline gives CDR1 SGDLS, CDR2 YYNGEE. CDR3 sequence reads: CASSVARENAGELFF. CDR3 nucleotide sequence: TGTGCCAGCAGCGTAGCTAGGGAGAACGCCGGGGAGCTGTTTTTT.

This clonotype has a handful of counts. J is TRBJ2-2 and V is TRBV19; D remains ambiguous. Germline V CDR1 and CDR2: LNHDA, SQIVND (reference sequence). This CDR3 spans 14 amino acids. V lost 5 bases to trimming and J lost 1 base, with 8 bases between them. The DNA for the CDR3 is TGTGCCAGTAGTGATATAATGAACACCGGGGAGCTGTTTTTT. This codes for CASSDIMNTGELFF.

This clonotype was seen repeatedly, ten times or more. The chain links TRBV4-3 to TRBJ1-1; D is possibly TRBD1 (6 bases). Germline CDR1 reads LGHNA; CDR2 reads YSLEER. V lost 2 bases and J lost 7, with 14 bases in between. This CDR3 spans 14 amino acids. The CDR3 protein is CASSQNDRNLEAFF. CDR3 coding DNA: TGCGCCAGCAGCCAAAACGACAGGAACCTTGAAGCTTTCTTT.

In its sample, this clonotype was seen many times. J is TRBJ1-1 and V is TRBV5-1; a possible D gene is TRBD1 (6 bases). Trimming took off 5 bases at V and 0 bases at J, with 17 bases between the two ends. Germline CDR1 SGHRS, CDR2 YFSETQ. CDR3 size: 16 residues. The CDR3, as DNA: TGCGCCAGCAGGCCCTGGGGGGCCAGCATGAACACTGAAGCTTTCTTT. It is translated as CASRPWGASMNTEAFF.

This clonotype was observed at least ten times. The chain recombines TRBV7-9 with TRBJ2-7; 10 bases are a match to TRBD1. Germline CDR1 reads SEHNR; CDR2 reads FQNEAQ (reference sequence). V lost 2 bases to trimming and J lost 2 bases; unmatched junction nucleotides: 6. This CDR3 spans 16 amino acids. This CDR3 reads CASSLPWTGGTYEQYF. CDR3 coding DNA: TGTGCCAGCAGCTTACCGTGGACAGGGGGAACCTACGAGCAGTACTTC.

This clonotype was detected ten times or more. The chain employs TRBV13 and TRBJ2-5; D is unclear. Trimming cost V 5 bases and J 4 bases, with 14 bases left between them. The germline V gene has CDR1 PRHDT and CDR2 FYEKMQ (reference sequence). This CDR3 is 14 amino acids long. CDR3 protein: CASSPIGASETQYF. The CDR3 coding sequence is TGTGCCAGCAGCCCAATCGGAGCGTCAGAGACCCAGTACTTC.

About this clonotype itself: At one boundary the junction diverges from the germline segment, which might be a read error. The chain is built from TRBV2 and TRBJ1-1, with a possible D match to TRBD1 (6 bases). Looked up from germline, CDR1 is SNHLY and CDR2 is FYNNEI. There are 14 residues in the CDR3. As DNA, the CDR3 is TGTGCCAGCAGTGACCCTAGTAGGGACACTGAAGCTATCTTT. Translated, it gives CASSDPSRDTEAIF. Combining the CDR3 with reference TRBV2 and TRBJ1-1 gives the whole variable domain EPEVTQTPSHQVTQMGQEVILRCVPISNHLYFYWYRQILGQKVEFLVSFYNNEISEKSEIFDDQFSVERPDGSNFTLKIRSTKLEDSAMYFCASSDPSRDTEAIFGQGTRLTVV.

This clonotype occurred many times. The chain's CDR3 is CATQQGVGEQYF. Written as DNA, the CDR3 is TGTGCCACCCAACAGGGGGTCGGGGAGCAGTACTTC. The chain employs TRBV19 and TRBJ2-7, with 8 bases fitting TRBD1. The CDR3 is 12 residues long. J was trimmed by 7 bases and V by 10 bases; bases with no gene match: 9. Germline V gene sequence: CDR1 LNHDA, CDR2 SQIVND (reference sequence).

The V and J genes are TRBV13 and TRBJ2-7; TRBD1 might be the D (5 bases). V was pared by 3 bases and J by 3 bases, with 9 bases between. Germline-derived CDR1 and CDR2 are PRHDT and FYEKMQ (reference sequence). CDR3 length equals 13 residues. The CDR3 nucleotides read TGTGCCAGCAGCTTCCAGACAGACTACGAGCAGTACTTC. It specifies CASSFQTDYEQYF.

This clonotype was found many times. The V gene is TRBV5-3, the J gene TRBJ2-7, with 9 bases identical to TRBD1. TRBV5-3 is identified as an open reading frame with a role that is uncertain. Trimming removed 1 base from V and 5 bases from J; junction bases left unmatched: 7. CDR3 length: 15 residues. DNA for the CDR3: TGTGCCAGAAGCTTGACGACAGGGGGAATCCACGAGCAGTACTTC. It yields the protein CARSLTTGGIHEQYF.

The V gene is TRBV5-6, the J gene TRBJ1-1, with D hard to call. CDR3 length: 14 amino acids. Germline V gives CDR1 SGHDT, CDR2 YYEEEE. V was pared by 2 bases and J by 4 bases, with 12 bases between. CDR3 amino acids: CASSLDNMSTEAFF. For the CDR3, the DNA is TGTGCCAGCAGCTTAGACAACATGAGCACTGAAGCTTTCTTT.

As concerns this clonotype: This clone may be a read error of a much larger clone one base away. The CDR3 region is CASSEGTSRQEAQYF. CDR3 DNA: TGTGCCAGCAGTGAGGGGACTAGCAGGCAAGAGGCCCAGTACTTC. The chain carries TRBV6-2 or TRBV6-3 and TRBJ2-5, with 9 positions matching TRBD2. Germline lookup yields CDR1 MNHEY and CDR2 SVGEGT. CDR3 length equals 15 residues.

This clonotype was detected ten times or more. V gene TRBV27 combines with J gene TRBJ2-3, with D hard to call. V gave up 5 bases and J gave up 2 bases, with 11 bases separating them. This CDR3 is built from 14 residues. Germline V gives CDR1 MNHEY, CDR2 SMNVEV (reference sequence). The CDR3 loop reads CASSKGLLTDTQYF. The CDR3 coding sequence is TGTGCCAGCAGTAAGGGTTTACTCACAGATACGCAGTATTTT.